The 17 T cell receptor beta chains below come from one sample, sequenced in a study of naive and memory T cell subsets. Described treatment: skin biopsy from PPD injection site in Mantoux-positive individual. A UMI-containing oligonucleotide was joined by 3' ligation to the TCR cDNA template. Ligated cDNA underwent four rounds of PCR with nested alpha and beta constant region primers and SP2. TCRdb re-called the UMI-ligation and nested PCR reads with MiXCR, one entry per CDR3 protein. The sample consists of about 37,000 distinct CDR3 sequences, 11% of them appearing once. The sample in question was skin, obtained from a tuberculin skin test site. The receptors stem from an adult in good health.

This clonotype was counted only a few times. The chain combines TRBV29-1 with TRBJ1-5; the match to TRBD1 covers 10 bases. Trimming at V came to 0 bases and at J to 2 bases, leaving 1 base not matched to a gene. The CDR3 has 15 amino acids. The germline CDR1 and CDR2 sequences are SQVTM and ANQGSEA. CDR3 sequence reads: CSVEDGTGGNQPQHF. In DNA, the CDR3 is TGCAGCGTTGAAGACGGGACAGGGGGCAATCAGCCCCAGCATTTT.

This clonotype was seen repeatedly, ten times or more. The CDR3 DNA sequence: TGCAGCGTTGTGGAAACAGGGGGTAGCATTCAGTACTTC. Translating gives CSVVETGGSIQYF. This chain links TRBV29-1 with TRBJ2-4; TRBD1 aligns across 8 bases. This CDR3 is built from 13 residues. Germline loops: CDR1 SQVTM, CDR2 ANQGSEA. The trim removed 4 bases at V and 9 bases at J, leaving 8 bases unmatched. The whole variable domain, filled in from reference TRBV29-1 and TRBJ2-4, reads SAVISQKPSRDICQRGTSLTIQCQVDSQVTMMFWYRQQPGQSLTLIATANQGSEATYESGFVIDKFPISRPNLTFSTLTVSNMSPEDSSIYLCSVVETGGSIQYFGAGTRLSVL.

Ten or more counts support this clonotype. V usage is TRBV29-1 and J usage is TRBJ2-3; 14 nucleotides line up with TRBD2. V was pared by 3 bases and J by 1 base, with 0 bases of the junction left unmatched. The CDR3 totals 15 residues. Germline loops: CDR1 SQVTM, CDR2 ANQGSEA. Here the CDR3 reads CSVEGLAGGTDTQYF. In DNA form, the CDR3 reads TGCAGCGTTGAGGGACTAGCGGGGGGCACAGATACGCAGTATTTT.

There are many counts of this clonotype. The CDR3 here is CASSPQGNEQYF. The DNA for the CDR3 is TGTGCCAGCAGCCCACAGGGTAACGAGCAGTACTTC. The J gene is TRBJ2-7, the V gene TRBV3-1, with D tentatively TRBD1 (6 bases). Trimming removed 4 bases at V and 5 bases at J, with 9 bases between. Germline V gene sequence: CDR1 LGHDT, CDR2 YNNKEL (reference sequence). The CDR3 totals 12 residues.

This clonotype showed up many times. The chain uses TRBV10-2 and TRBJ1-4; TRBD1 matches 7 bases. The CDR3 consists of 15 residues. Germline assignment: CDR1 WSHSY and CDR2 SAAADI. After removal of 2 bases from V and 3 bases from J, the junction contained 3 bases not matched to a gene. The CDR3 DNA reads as TGCGCCAGCAGTGAGCCCGGGACAGCTAATGAAAAACTGTTTTTT. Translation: CASSEPGTANEKLFF.

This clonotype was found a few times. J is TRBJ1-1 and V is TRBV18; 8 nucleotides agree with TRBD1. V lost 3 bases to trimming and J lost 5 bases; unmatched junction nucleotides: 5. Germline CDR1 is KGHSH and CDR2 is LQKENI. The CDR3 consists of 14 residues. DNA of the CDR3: TGTGCCAGCTCACCTACAGGGGGTCGAACTGAAGCTTTCTTT. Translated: CASSPTGGRTEAFF.

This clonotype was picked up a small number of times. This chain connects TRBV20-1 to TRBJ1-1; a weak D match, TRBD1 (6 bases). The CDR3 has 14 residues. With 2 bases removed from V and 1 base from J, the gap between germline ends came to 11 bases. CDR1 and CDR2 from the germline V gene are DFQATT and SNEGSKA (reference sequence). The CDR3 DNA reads TGCAGTGCTAGACGAGGGACACCGAACACTGAAGCTTTCTTT. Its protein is CSARRGTPNTEAFF.

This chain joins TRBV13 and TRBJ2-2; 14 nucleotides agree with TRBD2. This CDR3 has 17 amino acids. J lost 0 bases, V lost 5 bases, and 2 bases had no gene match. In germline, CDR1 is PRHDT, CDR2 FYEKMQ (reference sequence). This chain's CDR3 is CASSLGLAGANTGELFF. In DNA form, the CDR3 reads TGTGCCAGCAGCCTGGGACTAGCGGGAGCGAACACCGGGGAGCTGTTTTTT.

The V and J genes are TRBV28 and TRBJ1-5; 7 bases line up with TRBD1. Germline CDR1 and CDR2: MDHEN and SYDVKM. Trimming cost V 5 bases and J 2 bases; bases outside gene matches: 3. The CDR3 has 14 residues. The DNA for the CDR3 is TGTGCCAGCAGTACAGGGGTACGCAATCAGCCCCAGCATTTT. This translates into CASSTGVRNQPQHF.

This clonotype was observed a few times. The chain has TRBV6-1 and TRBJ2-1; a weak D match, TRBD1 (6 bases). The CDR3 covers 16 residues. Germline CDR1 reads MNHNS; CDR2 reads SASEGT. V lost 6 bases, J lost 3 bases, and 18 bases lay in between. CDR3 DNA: TGTGCCAGCAGGGGTGACTCGGGACACAACTACAATGAGCAGTTCTTC. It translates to CASRGDSGHNYNEQFF.

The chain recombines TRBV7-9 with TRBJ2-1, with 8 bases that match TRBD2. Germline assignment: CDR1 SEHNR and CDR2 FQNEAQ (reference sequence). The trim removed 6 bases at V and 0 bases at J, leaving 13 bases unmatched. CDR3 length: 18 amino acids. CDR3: CASRQRGTSGSSYNEQFF. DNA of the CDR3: TGTGCCAGCAGGCAAAGGGGGACAAGCGGGAGCTCCTACAATGAGCAGTTCTTC.

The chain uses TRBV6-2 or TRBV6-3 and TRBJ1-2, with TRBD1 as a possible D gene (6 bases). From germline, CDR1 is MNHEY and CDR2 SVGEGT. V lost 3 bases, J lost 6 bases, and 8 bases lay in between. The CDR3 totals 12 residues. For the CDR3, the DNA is TGTGCCAGCAGTTATCCAGGGGATGGCTACACCTTC. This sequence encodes CASSYPGDGYTF.

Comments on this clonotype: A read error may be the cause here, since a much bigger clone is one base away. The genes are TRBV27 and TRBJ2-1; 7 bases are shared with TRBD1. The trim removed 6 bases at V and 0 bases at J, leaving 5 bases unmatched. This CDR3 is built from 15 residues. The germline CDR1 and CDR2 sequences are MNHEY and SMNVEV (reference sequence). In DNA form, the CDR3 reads TGTGCCAGCAGGACAGGGATTCGCTCCTACAATGAGCAGTTCTTC. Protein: CASRTGIRSYNEQFF.

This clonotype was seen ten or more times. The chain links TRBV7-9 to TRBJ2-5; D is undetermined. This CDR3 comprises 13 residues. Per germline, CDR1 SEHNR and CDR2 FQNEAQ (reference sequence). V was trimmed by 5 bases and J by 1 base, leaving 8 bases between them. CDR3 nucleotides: TGTGCCAGCAGCCCAAGACCCCAAGAGACCCAGTACTTC. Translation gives CASSPRPQETQYF.

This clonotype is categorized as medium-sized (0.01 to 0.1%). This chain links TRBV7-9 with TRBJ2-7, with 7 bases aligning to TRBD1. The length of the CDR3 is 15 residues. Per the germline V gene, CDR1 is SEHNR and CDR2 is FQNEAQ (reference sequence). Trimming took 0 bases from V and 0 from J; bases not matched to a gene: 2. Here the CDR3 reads CASSLAQGPSYEQYF. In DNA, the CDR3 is TGTGCCAGCAGCTTAGCACAGGGGCCCTCCTACGAGCAGTACTTC.

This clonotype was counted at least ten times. Here the CDR3 reads CASSARTGGITEAFF. As DNA, the CDR3 is TGTGCCAGCAGCGCCCGGACAGGGGGAATCACTGAAGCTTTCTTT. The V call is TRBV7-9, the J call TRBJ1-1, with 10 bases that match TRBD1. V trimming: 5 bases; J trimming: 4 bases; junction bases outside the gene matches: 7. Germline CDR1 SEHNR, CDR2 FQNEAQ (reference sequence). The CDR3 loop spans 15 amino acids.

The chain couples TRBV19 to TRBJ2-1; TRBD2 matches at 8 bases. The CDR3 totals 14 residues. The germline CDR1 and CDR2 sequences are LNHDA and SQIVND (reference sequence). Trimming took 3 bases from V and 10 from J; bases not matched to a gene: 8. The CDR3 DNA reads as TGTGCCAGTAGTATGCGGGAGGAACATGGGGAGCAGTTCTTC. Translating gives CASSMREEHGEQFF.